The rows below give T cell receptor beta chains drawn from one sample of a study of shared clonotypes between healthy human individuals. TCRdb keeps only in-frame clones here, not all; method: immunoSEQ multiplex PCR. Seen here are millions of clones, 85% to 95% observed once, and the top ten hold under 0.15%. The sample was naive CD4+ T cells sorted from blood. These TCRs come from a man between 18 and 29 years old in good health. Each CDR3 is given with its conserved first and last residue. Fields, in order: J gene, CDR3 length, V gene, clone size, D gene, CDR3 DNA, CDR3 protein. The D gene is left open where the match is weak. Clone size, where shown, is once, few, many, or a class for clones that have expanded.

TRBJ2-2 17 TRBV7-6 . . TGTGCCAGCAGCTTAGGGTCGGGACGGAAGAACACCGGGGAGCTGTTTTTT CASSLGSGRKNTGELFF
TRBJ1-5 14 TRBV7-2 . TRBD1 TGTGCCAGCAGTCCGGACAGGGTGGCGCAGCCCCAGCATTTT CASSPDRVAQPQHF
TRBJ2-2 18 TRBV5-1 . TRBD2 TGCGCCAGCAGCCGGTTGGTGGAGACTAGCCTGAACACCGGGGAGCTGTTTTTT CASSRLVETSLNTGELFF
TRBJ2-6 15 TRBV6-5 once TRBD1 TGTGCCAGCAGTCCCGGGACAGAAGGCTCCAACGTCCTGACTTTC CASSPGTEGSNVLTF
TRBJ2-5 15 TRBV30 once . TGTGCCTGGAGTGTACCGAACAGGGTGAAGGAGACCCAGTACTTC CAWSVPNRVKETQYF
TRBJ2-1 15 TRBV7-3 . TRBD2 TGTGCCAGCAGCATCGGGGGGGCCGCCTACAATGAGCAGTTCTTC CASSIGGAAYNEQFF
TRBJ2-1 11 TRBV2 . . TGTGCCAGCAGGGAGGGGACTGAGCAGTTCTTC CASREGTEQFF
TRBJ1-2 12 TRBV7-9 . . TGTGCCAGCGGGGTCAAAGCCAATGGCTACACCTTC CASGVKANGYTF
TRBJ2-7 12 TRBV2 once . TGTGCCAGCAGTGTAAGTATCCACGAGCAGTACTTC CASSVSIHEQYF
TRBJ1-5 14 TRBV19 . . TGTGCCAGTACCCGAGGGGGGAAGGGGCAGCCCCAGCATTTT CASTRGGKGQPQHF